A single sample gave rise to the 13 T cell receptor beta chains below, sequenced in a study of CD4 T cells in relation to SARS-CoV-2 and coronaviruses. CD4+ T cells from unexposed donors were obtained before the COVID-19 pandemic (2011-2018). After less than 11 days of culture, CD4+ T cells were isolated. Using immunoSEQ multiplex PCR, the repertoire was profiled, and TCRdb retains in-frame clones only, with some absent. The sample has some 21,000 clones, approximately 76% seen once. Which antigens these TCRs recognize remains unknown. Sequencing was performed on CD4+ T cells from PBMCs, cultured in vitro. The origin of the receptors is a human donor in good health.

The gene calls are TRBV3-1 (or the pseudogene TRBV3-2) and TRBJ1-1; 10 bases are a match to TRBD1. V shed 3 bases, J shed 7 bases, and the junction held 8 bases outside the gene matches. Germline V gives CDR1 LGHDT, CDR2 YNNKEL (reference sequence). The CDR3 loop spans 15 amino acids. The CDR3, as DNA: TGTGCCAGCAGCCATGGGACAGGGGATTTCAATGAAGCTTTCTTT. Amino acids: CASSHGTGDFNEAFF.

This rearrangement joins TRBV28 to TRBJ1-1; D is perhaps TRBD1 (6 bases). The germline V and J ends were trimmed by 11 bases and 1 base, with 17 bases remaining between them. The germline V gene encodes CDR1 MDHEN and CDR2 SYDVKM. CDR3 length: 14 residues. Here the CDR3 reads CAGRTPGQNTEAFF. CDR3 in DNA: TGTGCCGGCCGTACTCCGGGACAGAACACTGAAGCTTTCTTT.

This chain connects TRBV6-5 to TRBJ1-1; D is perhaps TRBD1 (5 bases). The ends were cut back, 6 bases at V and 7 bases at J, with 12 bases in the middle. CDR1 and CDR2 (germline): MNHEY, SVGAGI. This CDR3 has 12 residues. The CDR3 spells CASSQGTVEAFF. The CDR3 DNA follows: TGTGCCAGCAGCCAAGGGACGGTTGAAGCTTTCTTT.

This chain joins TRBV6-6 and TRBJ2-2; no firm D call. The germline gives CDR1 MNHNY, CDR2 SVGAGI (reference sequence). This CDR3 has 13 amino acids. The ends were cut back, 5 bases at V and 3 bases at J, with 7 bases in the middle. The CDR3 bases are TGTGCCAGCAGTGCCGATTACACCGGGGAGCTGTTTTTT. Translation: CASSADYTGELFF.

The V and J genes are TRBV18 and TRBJ1-5; 7 positions agree with TRBD1. This CDR3 region has 14 residues. V was clipped by 3 bases and J by 5 bases; unmatched bases: 4. Germline CDR1 and CDR2: KGHSH and LQKENI. The CDR3 nucleotides are TGTGCCAGCTCACCTGGTACAGGGGATCAGCCCCAGCATTTT. Translating it yields CASSPGTGDQPQHF.

This clone was seen a few times. This sequence joins TRBV6-1 and TRBJ2-3, with D possibly TRBD2 on 7 matching bases. The V gene lost 3 bases and the J gene lost 1 base, with 14 bases spanning the gap. This CDR3 is 16 amino acids long. CDR1 and CDR2 (germline): MNHNS, SASEGT. The CDR3 reads CASSDYRGAGTDTQYF. The DNA of the CDR3 is TGTGCCAGCAGTGATTATCGGGGGGCGGGCACAGATACGCAGTATTTT.

This CDR3 reads CASSQGLVEETQYF. The CDR3 DNA sequence: TGTGCCAGCAGCCAGGGACTAGTGGAAGAGACCCAGTACTTC. This chain uses TRBV3-1 (or the pseudogene TRBV3-2) with TRBJ2-5, with 8 bases aligning to TRBD2. The V segment lost 3 bases and the J segment 3 bases; nucleotides outside the gene matches: 3. CDR1 is LGHDT and CDR2 is YNNKEL in the germline V gene (reference sequence). This CDR3 contains 14 residues.

The chain employs TRBV2 and TRBJ2-1; 7 bases map to TRBD2. The J segment lost 8 bases and the V segment lost 8 bases, leaving 12 bases of the junction unmatched. Germline values: CDR1 SNHLY, CDR2 FYNNEI. The CDR3 runs 14 residues. The CDR3 DNA reads as TGTGCCAGCCCGCTAGCGGACACCATGTATGAGCAGTTCTTC. This sequence encodes CASPLADTMYEQFF.

This chain connects TRBV5-1 to TRBJ2-7; TRBD2 agrees at 8 bases. The germline V gene has CDR1 SGHRS and CDR2 YFSETQ. The CDR3 consists of 14 residues. Germline trimming cut 3 bases from V and 7 bases from J; bases unmatched to any gene: 9. Written as DNA, the CDR3 is TGCGCCAGCAGCTCGACTAGCGCGCGTTTGGAGCAGTACTTC. Protein sequence: CASSSTSARLEQYF.

This clone has a handful of counts. An end of the junction differs from the germline gene, which may be a read error. The chain is built from TRBV28 and TRBJ1-2; TRBD1 is a possible D gene (5 bases). This CDR3 region has 11 residues. Per the germline V gene, CDR1 is MDHEN and CDR2 is SYDVKM. CDR3 sequence: CASSRSGTRNF. CDR3 coding DNA: TGTGCCAGCAGTCGTTCCGGGACCCGGAACTTC.

The V gene is TRBV5-1, the J gene TRBJ2-3, with D tentatively TRBD2 (5 bases). Germline CDR1 and CDR2: SGHRS and YFSETQ. The CDR3 has 15 residues. Between the trimmed V and J ends, which lost 1 base and 0 bases, there was a span of 9 bases. The CDR3: CASSLRGLSTDTQYF. In DNA form, the CDR3 reads TGCGCCAGCAGCTTGAGAGGACTTAGCACAGATACGCAGTATTTT.

This rearrangement joins TRBV6-4 to TRBJ2-2; possible D gene TRBD2, 6 bases. Trimming removed 6 bases at V and 6 bases at J, with 17 bases between. The CDR3 is 15 amino acids. Germline V CDR1 and CDR2: MRHNA, SNTAGT. The CDR3 sequence is CASSPSWRAAGELFF. In DNA, the CDR3 is TGTGCCAGCAGCCCTAGCTGGAGGGCGGCCGGGGAGCTGTTTTTT.

The chain combines TRBV5-1 with TRBJ2-5; no clear D. Germline V gives CDR1 SGHRS, CDR2 YFSETQ. The CDR3 spans 14 residues. Trimming took off 1 base at V and 2 bases at J, with 9 bases between the two ends. The CDR3 DNA reads as TGCGCCAGCAGCTTGTTCAGCGCTCAAGAGACCCAGTACTTC. Translation: CASSLFSAQETQYF.